This TCR beta chain was documented in a study of cytomegalovirus exposure and HLA in healthy donors. General study results and limits: A later look showed TCR association rates differing by HLA locus, highest for DRB1 and lowest for HLA-C. The study listed 150 to 200 cytomegalovirus-associated TCR beta chains.

The PCR contained 60 Vbeta and 13 Jbeta primers. Libraries were prepared by immunoSEQ multiplex PCR; TCRdb keeps only in-frame clonotypes and omits some of them. The sample records some 130,000 clones, approximately 80% being singletons. Remarks on this clone: The antigen remains undetermined.

Germline V gene lookup returns CDR1 SGHRS and CDR2 YFSETQ. The CDR3 has 18 residues. The V segment lost 0 bases and the J segment 3 bases; nucleotides outside the gene matches: 9. The TCR originated in a male donor in good health and CMV-seropositive. This chain joins TRBV5-1 and TRBJ2-2; the match to TRBD2 covers 9 bases. Sample: PBMCs. CDR3 DNA: TGCGCCAGCAGCTTGGAGGGAGCGGGGGGCCTTTACACCGGGGAGCTGTTTTTT. The encoded protein is CASSLEGAGGLYTGELFF.